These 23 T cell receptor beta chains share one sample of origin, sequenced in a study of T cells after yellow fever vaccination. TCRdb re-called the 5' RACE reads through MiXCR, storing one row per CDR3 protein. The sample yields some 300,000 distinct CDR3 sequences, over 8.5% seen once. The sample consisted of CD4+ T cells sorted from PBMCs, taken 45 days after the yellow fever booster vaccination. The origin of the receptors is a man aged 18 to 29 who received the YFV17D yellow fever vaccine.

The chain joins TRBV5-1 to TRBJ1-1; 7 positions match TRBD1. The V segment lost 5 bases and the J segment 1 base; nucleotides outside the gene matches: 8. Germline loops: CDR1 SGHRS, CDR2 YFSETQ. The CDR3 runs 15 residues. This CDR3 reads CASSPGTAKNTEAFF. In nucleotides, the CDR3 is TGCGCCAGCAGTCCCGGGACAGCTAAGAACACTGAAGCTTTCTTT.

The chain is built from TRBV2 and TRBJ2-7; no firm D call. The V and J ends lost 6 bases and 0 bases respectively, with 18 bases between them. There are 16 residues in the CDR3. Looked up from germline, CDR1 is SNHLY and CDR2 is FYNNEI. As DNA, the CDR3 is TGTGCCAGCAGGTCGGTAGGCCTACCCTACTCCTACGAGCAGTACGTC. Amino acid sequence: CASRSVGLPYSYEQYV.

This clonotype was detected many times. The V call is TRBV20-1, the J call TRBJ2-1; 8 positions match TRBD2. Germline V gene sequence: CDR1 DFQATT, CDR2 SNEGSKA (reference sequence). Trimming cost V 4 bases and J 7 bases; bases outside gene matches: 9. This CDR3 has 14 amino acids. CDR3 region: CSAILSGGPNEQFF. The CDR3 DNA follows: TGCAGTGCTATTTTAAGCGGGGGACCGAATGAGCAGTTCTTC.

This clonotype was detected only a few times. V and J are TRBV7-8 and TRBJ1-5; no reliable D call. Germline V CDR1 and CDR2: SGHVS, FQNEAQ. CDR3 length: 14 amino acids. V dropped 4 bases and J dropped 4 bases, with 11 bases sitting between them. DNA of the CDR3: TGTGCCAGCAGCTCAAGACGGGAAAATCAGCCCCAGCATTTT. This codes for CASSSRRENQPQHF.

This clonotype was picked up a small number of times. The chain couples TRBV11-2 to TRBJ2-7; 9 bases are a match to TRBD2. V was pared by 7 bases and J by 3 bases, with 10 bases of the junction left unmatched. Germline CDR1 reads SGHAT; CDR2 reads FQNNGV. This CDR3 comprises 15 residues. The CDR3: CASKKIAGARYEQYF. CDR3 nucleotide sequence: TGTGCCAGCAAGAAAATAGCGGGGGCGCGCTACGAGCAGTACTTC.

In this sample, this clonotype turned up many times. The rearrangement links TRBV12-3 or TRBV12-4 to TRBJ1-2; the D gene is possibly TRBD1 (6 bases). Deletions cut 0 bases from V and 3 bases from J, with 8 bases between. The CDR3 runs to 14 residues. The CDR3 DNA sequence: TGTGCCAGCAGTTTAGCGCGGACAGACTATGGCTACACCTTC. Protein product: CASSLARTDYGYTF.

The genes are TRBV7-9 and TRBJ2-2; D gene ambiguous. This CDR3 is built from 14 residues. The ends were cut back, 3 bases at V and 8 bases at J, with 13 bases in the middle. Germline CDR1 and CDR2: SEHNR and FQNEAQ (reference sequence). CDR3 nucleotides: TGTGCCAGCAGCTTGATGATCGACTCGGGGGAGCTGTTTTTT. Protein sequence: CASSLMIDSGELFF.

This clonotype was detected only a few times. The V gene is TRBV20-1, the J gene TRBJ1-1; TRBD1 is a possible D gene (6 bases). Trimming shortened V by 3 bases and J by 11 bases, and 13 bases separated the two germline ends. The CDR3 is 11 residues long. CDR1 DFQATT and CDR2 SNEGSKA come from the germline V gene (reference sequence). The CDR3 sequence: CSASLGANAFF. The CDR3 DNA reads TGCAGTGCTAGTTTGGGGGCAAATGCTTTCTTT.

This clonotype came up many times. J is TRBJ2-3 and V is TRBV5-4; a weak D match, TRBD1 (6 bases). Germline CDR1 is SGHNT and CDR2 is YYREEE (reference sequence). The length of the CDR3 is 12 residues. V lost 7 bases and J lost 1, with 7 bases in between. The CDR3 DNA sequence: TGTGCCAGCCACAGGGGCACAGATACGCAGTATTTT. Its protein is CASHRGTDTQYF.

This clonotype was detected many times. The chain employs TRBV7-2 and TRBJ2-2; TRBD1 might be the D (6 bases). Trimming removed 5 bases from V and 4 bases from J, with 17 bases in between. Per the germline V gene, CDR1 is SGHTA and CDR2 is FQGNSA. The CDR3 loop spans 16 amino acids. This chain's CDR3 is CASSPPRGHRTGELFF. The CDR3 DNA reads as TGTGCCAGCAGCCCCCCGAGGGGACACCGCACCGGGGAGCTGTTTTTT.

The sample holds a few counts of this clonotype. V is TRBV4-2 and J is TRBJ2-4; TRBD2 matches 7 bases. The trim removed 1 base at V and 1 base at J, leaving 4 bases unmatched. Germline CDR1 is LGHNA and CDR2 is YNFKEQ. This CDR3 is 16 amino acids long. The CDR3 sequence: CASSQAVGGAKNIQYF. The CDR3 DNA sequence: TGTGCCAGCAGCCAAGCGGTCGGGGGGGCCAAAAACATTCAGTACTTC.

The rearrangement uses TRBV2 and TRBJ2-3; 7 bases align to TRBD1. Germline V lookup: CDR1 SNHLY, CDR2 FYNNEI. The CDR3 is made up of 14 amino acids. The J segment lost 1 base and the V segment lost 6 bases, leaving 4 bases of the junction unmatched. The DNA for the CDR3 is TGTGCCAGCAGGAACACAGGGGGCACAGATACGCAGTATTTT. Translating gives CASRNTGGTDTQYF.

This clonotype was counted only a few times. This CDR3 is CASSADSNSNQPQHF. The CDR3 DNA sequence: TGTGCCAGCAGCGCTGACAGTAATAGCAATCAGCCCCAGCATTTT. This chain links TRBV9 with TRBJ1-5, with a tentative D call TRBD1 (5 bases). With 3 bases removed from V and 0 bases from J, the gap between germline ends came to 10 bases. This CDR3 comprises 15 residues. Germline CDR1 and CDR2: SGDLS and YYNGEE.

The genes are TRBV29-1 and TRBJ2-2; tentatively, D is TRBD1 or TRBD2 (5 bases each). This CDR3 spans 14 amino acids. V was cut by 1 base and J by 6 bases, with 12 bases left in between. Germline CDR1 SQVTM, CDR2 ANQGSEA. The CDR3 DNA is TGCAGCGTTGAAGTGACGCTGGGGGCCGGGGAGCTGTTTTTT. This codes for CSVEVTLGAGELFF.

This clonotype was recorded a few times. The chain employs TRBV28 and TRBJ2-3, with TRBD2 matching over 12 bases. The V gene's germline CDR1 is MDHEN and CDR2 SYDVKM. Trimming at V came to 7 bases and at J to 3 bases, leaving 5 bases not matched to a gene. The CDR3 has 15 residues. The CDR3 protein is CASTSGGVGTDTQYF. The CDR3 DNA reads TGTGCCAGCACTAGCGGGGGGGTTGGGACAGATACGCAGTATTTT.

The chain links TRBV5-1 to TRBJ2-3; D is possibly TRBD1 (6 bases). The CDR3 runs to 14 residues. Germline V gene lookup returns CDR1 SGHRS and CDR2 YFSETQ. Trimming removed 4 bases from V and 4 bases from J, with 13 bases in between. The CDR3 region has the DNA TGCGCCAGCAGCGGAAACAGGGCGGCAGATACGCAGTATTTT. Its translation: CASSGNRAADTQYF. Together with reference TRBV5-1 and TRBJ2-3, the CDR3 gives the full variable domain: KAGVTQTPRYLIKTRGQQVTLSCSPISGHRSVSWYQQTPGQGLQFLFEYFSETQRNKGNFPGRFSGRQFSNSRSEMNVSTLELGDSALYLCASSGNRAADTQYFGPGTRLTVL.

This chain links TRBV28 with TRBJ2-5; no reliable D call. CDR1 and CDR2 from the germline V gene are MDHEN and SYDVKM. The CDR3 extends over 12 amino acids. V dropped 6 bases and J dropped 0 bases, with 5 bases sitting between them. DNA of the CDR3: TGTGCCAGCAGAAGGTACCAAGAGACCCAGTACTTC. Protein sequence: CASRRYQETQYF.

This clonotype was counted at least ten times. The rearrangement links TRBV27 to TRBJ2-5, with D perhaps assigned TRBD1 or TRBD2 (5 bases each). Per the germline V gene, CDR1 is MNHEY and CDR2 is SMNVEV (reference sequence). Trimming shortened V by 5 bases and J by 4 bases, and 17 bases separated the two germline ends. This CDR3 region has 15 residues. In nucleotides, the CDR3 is TGTGCCAGCAGTACCGGGACGTTCCGTACAGAGACCCAGTACTTC. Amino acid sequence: CASSTGTFRTETQYF.

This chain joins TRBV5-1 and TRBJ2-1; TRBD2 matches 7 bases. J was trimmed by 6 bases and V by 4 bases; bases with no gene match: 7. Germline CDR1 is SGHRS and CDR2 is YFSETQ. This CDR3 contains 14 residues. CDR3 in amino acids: CASSGTSARNEQFF. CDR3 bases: TGCGCCAGCAGCGGAACTAGCGCCCGCAATGAGCAGTTCTTC.

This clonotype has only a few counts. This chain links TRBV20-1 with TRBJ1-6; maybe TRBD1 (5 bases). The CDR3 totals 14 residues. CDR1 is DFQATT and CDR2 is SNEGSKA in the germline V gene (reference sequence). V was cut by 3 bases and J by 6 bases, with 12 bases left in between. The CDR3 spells CSARRGSGNSPLHF. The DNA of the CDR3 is TGCAGTGCTAGGCGGGGGAGCGGTAATTCACCCCTCCACTTT.

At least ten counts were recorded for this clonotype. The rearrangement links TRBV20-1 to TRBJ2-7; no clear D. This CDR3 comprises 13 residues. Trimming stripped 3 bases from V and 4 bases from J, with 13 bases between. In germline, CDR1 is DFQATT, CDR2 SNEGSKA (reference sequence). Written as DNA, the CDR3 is TGCAGTGCTAGTGCCCGGACGTATTACGAGCAGTACGTC. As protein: CSASARTYYEQYV.

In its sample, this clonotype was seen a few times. Here the CDR3 reads CATSRGWATNEKLFF. The CDR3 nucleotides read TGTGCCACCAGCAGAGGTTGGGCAACTAATGAAAAACTGTTTTTT. The chain uses TRBV15 and TRBJ1-4; D unresolved. The CDR3 runs to 15 residues. Germline lookup yields CDR1 LNHNV and CDR2 YYDKDF (reference sequence). Trimming cost V 1 base and J 0 bases, with 6 bases left between them.

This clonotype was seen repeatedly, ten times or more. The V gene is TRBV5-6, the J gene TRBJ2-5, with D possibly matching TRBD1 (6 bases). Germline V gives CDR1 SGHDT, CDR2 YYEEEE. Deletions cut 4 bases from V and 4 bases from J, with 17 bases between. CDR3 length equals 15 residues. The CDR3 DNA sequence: TGTGCCAGCAGCGCCGTTACAGGGCGGGCAGAGACCCAGTACTTC. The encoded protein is CASSAVTGRAETQYF.